Each of the 28 T cell receptor delta chains below was sequenced from the same sample in a study of γδ T cells in repeated Plasmodium falciparum infection. TCRdb re-analyzed the multiplex PCR reads via CATT. This sample yields tens of thousands of delta-chain clones, of which approximately 0.92% are seen a single time; 9% to 10% belongs to the top ten. Flow sorting of PBMC yielded separate Vgamma9/Vdelta2+ and Vdelta2-negative gammadelta T cell populations for bulk repertoire analysis. The source material was gamma-delta T cells from blood. These receptors were taken from a pool of human donors (malaria-infected and uninfected, not separated).

Comment on this clone: The protein given by TCRdb reflects a much larger clone and differs at residue 20 from this DNA's translation, likely from a read error; the protein shown is the DNA's translation. Called V gene: TRDV1; the J gene was not called; the table assigns TRDD3, which was not confirmed against the DNA. Germline CDR1 and CDR2: TSWWSYY and QGS. The CDR3 is made up of 22 amino acids. The chain's CDR3 is CALGLWPSRLLGRTWVTDKPIF. In DNA form, the CDR3 reads TGTGCTCTTGGGCTTTGGCCTTCCCGGCTACTGGGGAGGACCTGGGTCACCGATAAACCCATCTTT.

This clone was picked up a small number of times. The protein TCRdb lists belongs to a much larger clone and differs from this DNA's translation at residue 12, which points to a read error; the protein shown is made from the DNA. The genes are TRDV2 and TRDJ1; 7 bases fit TRDD3. TCRdb does not report a J gene; here it was assigned by matching the DNA to germline references. After removal of 0 bases from V and 1 base from J, the junction contained 13 bases not matched to a gene. The germline V gene has CDR1 GEAIGNYY and CDR2 EKD. The CDR3 spans 18 residues. DNA for the CDR3: TGTGCCTGTGACACCGTCGCTGGCCCTGGGGGGCGCACCGATAAACTCATCTTT. Translation gives CACDTVAGPGGRTDKLIF.

This clone was observed a handful of times. A read error likely explains this, since a far larger clone differs by one base. Other nucleotide sequences in the sample specify the same CDR3. CDR3: CACDSLLGDTRKELTLIF. The DNA of the CDR3 is TGTGCCTGCGACTCTTTACTGGGGGATACGCGTAAAGAGCTAACACTCATCTTT. The chain has TRDV2 and TRDJ1; 13 bases match TRDD3. In the absence of a J gene in TCRdb, the DNA was matched to germline to assign it here. The CDR3 loop spans 18 amino acids. Trimming cost V 7 bases and J 10 bases; bases outside gene matches: 23. Germline CDR1 reads GEAIGNYY; CDR2 reads EKD.

With regard to this clone: The mismatch at residues 5 and 6 between this DNA's translation and the TCRdb protein of a much larger clone likely reflects a read error; the protein shown is translated from the DNA. This chain joins TRDV1 and TRDJ1; the D gene is possibly TRDD2 (5 bases). The germline gives CDR1 TSWWSYY, CDR2 QGS. The V end was cut by 2 bases, the J end by 0 bases, with 31 bases between. The CDR3 is made up of 22 amino acids. CDR3 nucleotide sequence: TGTGCTCTTGGGGAAGGTCTTCCCGCGAAAAATCGGTACCCCCAGTACACCGATAAACTCATCTTT. Amino acids: CALGEGLPAKNRYPQYTDKLIF.

The table lists this clone with a few counts. TCRdb's protein, taken from a much larger clone, differs from this DNA's translation at residue 4, likely owing to a read error; the protein displayed comes from the DNA. Here the CDR3 DNA reads TGTGCCTGTGGCCCACTACTGGGGGACACCGATAAACTCATCTTT. Translating it yields CACGPLLGDTDKLIF. The chain has TRDV2 and TRDJ1; the match to TRDD3 covers 8 bases. Matching the DNA to germline supplied the J gene, which TCRdb does not give. Germline lookup yields CDR1 GEAIGNYY and CDR2 EKD. V shed 5 bases, J shed 0 bases, and the junction held 7 bases outside the gene matches. The CDR3 consists of 15 residues.

This clone was observed a few times. This likely stems from a read error, as it lies one base from a far larger clone. Other DNA sequences in this specimen translate into the identical CDR3. The chain uses TRDV1 and TRDJ1, with TRDD3 matching 8 bases. Assignment of the J gene here rests on matching the DNA to germline, because TCRdb gives none. CDR3 length equals 21 residues. Germline V gives CDR1 TSWWSYY, CDR2 QGS. Trimming at V came to 2 bases and at J to 5 bases, leaving 25 bases not matched to a gene. Here the CDR3 DNA reads TGTGCTCTTGGGGAATTCACGGCGGTACTAGGGGATACTGTCGTCATGGATAAACTCATCTTT. This translates into CALGEFTAVLGDTVVMDKLIF.

In regard to this clone: The amino acid sequence in TCRdb belongs to a much larger clone and departs from this DNA's translation at residue 6, likely a sequencing read error; the sequence shown is translated from the DNA. This chain uses TRDV1 with TRDJ1; TRDD3 is a possible D gene (6 bases). V was clipped by 3 bases and J by 0 bases, with 23 bases between them. The CDR3 has 19 amino acids. CDR1 and CDR2 from the germline V gene are TSWWSYY and QGS. The CDR3 DNA reads TGTGCTCTTGGGGACGCCTCCCGGATACCTCTACCGTACACCGATAAACTCATCTTT. Its protein product is CALGDASRIPLPYTDKLIF.

With respect to this clone: TCRdb's entry gives the protein of a much larger clone, which mismatches this DNA's translation at residue 12, likely from a read error; the protein reported here is translated from the DNA. The gene calls are TRDV2 and TRDJ1, with 12 bases fitting TRDD3. TCRdb supplies no J gene; here it was assigned by aligning the nucleotide sequence to germline. Trimming took 1 base from V and 0 from J; bases not matched to a gene: 14. This CDR3 has 20 residues. Germline V CDR1 and CDR2: GEAIGNYY, EKD. DNA for the CDR3: TGTGCCTGTGACACACCCTTTACTGGGGGATACAAAGGATACACCGATAAACTCATCTTT. Residues: CACDTPFTGGYKGYTDKLIF.

This clone has only a few counts. This DNA translates differently at residue 4 from the TCRdb protein, which is that of a much larger clone; a read error is likely, and the protein shown is the DNA's own translation. The CDR3 DNA is TGTGCCTGTGGCCCGATTTCCCTTCAATCACCTGGGGACCACCTAAGAAACTCCTGGGACACCCGACAGATGTTTTTC. This gives the protein CACGPISLQSPGDHLRNSWDTRQMFF. The chain employs TRDV2 and TRDJ3; tentative D call: TRDD3 (6 bases). TCRdb offers no J gene call, so here the DNA was matched to germline to obtain one. The CDR3 totals 26 residues. Trimming took off 5 bases at V and 0 bases at J, with 40 bases between the two ends. Germline lookup yields CDR1 GEAIGNYY and CDR2 EKD.

This clone was detected only a few times. TCRdb records a much larger clone's protein for this DNA, with a difference at residue 13 that likely arises from a read error; the protein given is the translation of the DNA. DNA for the CDR3: TGTGCTCTTGCGGCCTCATTATTCCCAGGTGGCTGCGCCGATAAACTCATCTTT. It specifies CALAASLFPGGCADKLIF. This chain connects TRDV1 to TRDJ1, with unresolved D. The ends were cut back, 7 bases at V and 3 bases at J, with 27 bases in the middle. The germline CDR1 and CDR2 sequences are TSWWSYY and QGS. This CDR3 has 18 residues.

Regarding this clone: A read error is the likely source, as a far larger clone sits one nucleotide away. The same CDR3 arises from other DNA sequences in this sample as well. V and J are TRDV1 and TRDJ1, with 9 bases aligning to TRDD3. There are 18 residues in the CDR3. The germline gives CDR1 TSWWSYY, CDR2 QGS. The V gene end was trimmed by 3 bases and the J gene end by 2 bases; junction bases not matched to a gene: 13. CDR3 loop: CALGEFSLGDLSTDKLIF. The CDR3 DNA sequence: TGTGCTCTTGGGGAGTTTTCACTGGGGGACCTATCAACCGATAAACTCATCTTT.

This clone was observed at least ten times. This likely came from a read error, as a far larger clone is one base away. This sample includes further DNA sequences coding for the same CDR3. This chain links TRDV2 with TRDJ1; weak D call: TRDD3 (5 bases). TCRdb lists no J gene, so it was determined here by aligning the DNA to germline. The V gene's germline CDR1 is GEAIGNYY and CDR2 EKD. The CDR3 contains 14 residues. CDR3 sequence (DNA): TGTGCCTGTGACCTCATGGGGTACACCGACAAACTCATCTTT. It translates to CACDLMGYTDKLIF.

A few counts support this clone. A read error likely explains this, since a far larger clone differs by one base. The sample carries other DNA sequences with the same CDR3. The chain recombines TRDV1 with TRDJ1; 8 bases are shared with TRDD3. TCRdb lists no J gene, so it was determined here by aligning the DNA to germline. This CDR3 has 25 residues. V dropped 0 bases and J dropped 3; count of bases not matched to a gene: 33. Germline V CDR1 and CDR2: TSWWSYY, QGS. In nucleotides, the CDR3 is TGTGCTCTTGGGGAACTACCCTATGTCGCCATTAAAATTCCGGTACTAGGGGATACCCCCGATAAACTCATCTTT. It translates to CALGELPYVAIKIPVLGDTPDKLIF.

Remarks on this clone: This likely reflects a read error, since a far larger clone is one base away. No J gene was called, and the V gene is TRDV1; TRDD3 is taken as the D call from the table, unchecked against the DNA. CDR1 TSWWSYY and CDR2 QGS come from the germline V gene. The CDR3 sequence is 24 residues long. The CDR3 bases are TGTGCTCTTGGGTCGTCCCTCGGCTGGGCTTACTGGGGGATACGCTTTGCTTTGACAGCACAGCTCTTCTTT. As protein: CALGSSLGWAYWGIRFALTAQLFF.

This clone was counted between two and nine times. For this DNA, TCRdb reports the protein of a much larger clone, which diverges at residue 5, most likely from a read error; the protein presented here is translated directly from the DNA. The chain has TRDV1 and TRDJ1; D might be TRDD2 (7 bases). This CDR3 is built from 24 residues. The germline V gene encodes CDR1 TSWWSYY and CDR2 QGS. CDR3 loop: CALGKLGFLLPRRFLGRNTDKLIF. Written as DNA, the CDR3 is TGTGCTCTTGGGAAACTCGGTTTCTTACTTCCTAGACGATTCCTGGGGCGAAACACCGATAAACTCATCTTT.

This clone was detected ten times or more. Only one base separates this from a far larger clonotype, so it likely reflects a read error. Other DNA sequences in this specimen translate into the identical CDR3. The V and J genes are TRDV2 and TRDJ1; D gene unclear. The ends were cut back, 1 base at V and 0 bases at J, with 14 bases in the middle. CDR1 and CDR2 (germline): GEAIGNYY, EKD. The CDR3 totals 16 residues. CDR3 in amino acids: CACDTVEVQYTDKLIF. The CDR3 coding sequence is TGTGCCTGTGACACTGTGGAGGTCCAGTACACCGATAAACTCATCTTT.

On this clone itself: The translation of this DNA and the TCRdb protein of a much larger clone differ at residue 19, probably owing to a read error; the protein shown here is translated from the DNA. With the J gene uncalled, the V gene is TRDV2; the listed D gene, TRDD3, was not tested against the DNA. Germline V lookup: CDR1 GEAIGNYY, CDR2 EKD. The CDR3 is 21 residues long. Here the CDR3 DNA reads TGTGCCTGTGACACCGATTACTTAACGGGGATACGCGCCTGGGACACCCGACAGGTGTTTTTC. Translated: CACDTDYLTGIRAWDTRQVFF.

Comments on this clone: The protein given by TCRdb reflects a much larger clone and differs at residue 22 from this DNA's translation, likely from a read error; the protein shown is the DNA's translation. In DNA form, the CDR3 reads TGTGCTCTTGGGGAACCCCCGGCTTCCTACGCTTACTGGGGGATACTTAGTGCCGATAAACTCACCTTT. This encodes CALGEPPASYAYWGILSADKLTF. The V gene is listed as TRDV1; no J gene was called; no DNA check was done on the table's D call, TRDD3. Per germline, CDR1 TSWWSYY and CDR2 QGS. The CDR3 length is 23 residues.

This clone was seen many times. This DNA's translation and the protein TCRdb lists, from a much larger clone, do not match at residue 17, likely due to a read error; the protein shown is translated from the DNA. The chain's CDR3 is CACDTPFTGGYEGYTDRLIF. The CDR3 bases are TGTGCCTGTGACACACCCTTTACTGGGGGATACGAAGGATACACCGATAGACTCATCTTT. The chain is built from TRDV2 and TRDJ1; 13 positions agree with TRDD3. The germline gives CDR1 GEAIGNYY, CDR2 EKD. The CDR3 covers 20 residues.

This clone came up a few times. The protein TCRdb lists belongs to a much larger clone and differs from this DNA's translation at residue 3, which points to a read error; the protein shown is made from the DNA. In DNA form, the CDR3 reads TGTGCCCGTGACACCGTTAAAGGAGTTAGTACCGGGGGATACCCCGACACCGATAAACTCATCTTT. Translating gives CARDTVKGVSTGGYPDTDKLIF. This rearrangement joins TRDV2 to TRDJ1, with TRDD3 matching 9 bases. Germline CDR1 GEAIGNYY, CDR2 EKD. The CDR3 sequence is 22 residues long.

This clone has only a few counts. The protein given by TCRdb reflects a much larger clone and differs at residue 17 from this DNA's translation, likely from a read error; the protein shown is the DNA's translation. This chain connects TRDV1 to TRDJ1; D could derive from TRDD2 or TRDD3 (9 bases each). Since TCRdb gives no J gene, matching the DNA to germline was used here to assign it. Germline V gives CDR1 TSWWSYY, CDR2 QGS. The CDR3 is 22 amino acids. The V gene lost 3 bases and the J gene lost 3 bases, with 35 bases spanning the gap. The CDR3 region is CALGDTLPTALAGGSYADKLIF. For the CDR3, the DNA is TGTGCTCTTGGGGACACCCTTCCTACGGCCTTGGCTGGGGGATCGTACGCCGATAAACTCATCTTT.

Details on this clone: The protein given by TCRdb reflects a much larger clone and differs at residue 4 from this DNA's translation, likely from a read error; the protein shown is the DNA's translation. This chain connects TRDV1 to TRDJ1; 12 nucleotides match TRDD3. Germline-derived CDR1 and CDR2 are TSWWSYY and QGS. CDR3 size: 25 residues. CDR3 sequence (DNA): TGTGCTCTTGAGGAACTAGTAGGGATGTACCGACACGCCCCAGTACTGGGGGATACTACCGATAAACTCATCTTT. This encodes CALEELVGMYRHAPVLGDTTDKLIF.

About this clone itself: TCRdb has a much larger clone's protein, which differs at residue 10 from the translation of this DNA, likely because of a read error; what is shown is the protein translated from the DNA. This chain uses TRDV1 with TRDJ2, with D perhaps matching TRDD3 (5 bases). Here the J gene was assigned by germline matching of the DNA, as TCRdb has none. The CDR3 spans 19 residues. Germline CDR1 reads TSWWSYY; CDR2 reads QGS. V was shortened by 2 bases and J by 6 bases, with 25 bases between the two germline ends. The CDR3 nucleotides are TGTGCTCTTGGGGAAGTGGCTATCGCGGCTGGCGTTGGGGCAGCACAACTCTTCTTT. Translated, it gives CALGEVAIAAGVGAAQLFF.

This clone was counted a few times. A far larger clone is one nucleotide away, so this likely arose from a read error. The same CDR3 arises from other DNA sequences in this sample as well. The chain combines TRDV1 with TRDJ1; TRDD3 agrees at 11 bases. Here the J gene was assigned by germline matching of the DNA, as TCRdb has none. The CDR3 totals 20 residues. CDR1 and CDR2 from the germline V gene are TSWWSYY and QGS. The junction had 20 bases not matched to a gene; V was cut back by 5 bases and J by 3 bases. The CDR3 reads CALGNRRILPLGDTADKLIF. As DNA, the CDR3 is TGTGCTCTTGGGAATCGGCGGATCCTACCCTTGGGGGATACGGCCGATAAACTCATCTTT.

To note about this clone: This is likely an artifact of a read error, given a far larger clone one base away. The same CDR3 can be traced to other DNA sequences in this sample. The J gene has no call, while the V gene is TRDV1; the table gives TRDD3 as D, unverified against the DNA. In germline, CDR1 is TSWWSYY, CDR2 QGS. This CDR3 has 22 amino acids. As DNA, the CDR3 is TGTGCTCTTGGGAACTCCACTTCCCCGCCCGCCGGGGGGATAAGGAGGACCGATAAGCTCATCTTT. Protein: CALGNSTSPPAGGIRRTDKLIF.

The sample holds a few counts of this clone. The mismatch at residue 13 between this DNA's translation and the TCRdb protein of a much larger clone likely reflects a read error; the protein shown is translated from the DNA. The rearrangement joins TRDV1 to TRDJ1; TRDD3 aligns across 7 bases. CDR1 TSWWSYY and CDR2 QGS come from the germline V gene. This CDR3 is 15 amino acids long. Written as DNA, the CDR3 is TGTGCTCTTGGGCGTCGCCGTTGGGGGACCGATAAACCCATCTTT. Its translation is CALGRRRWGTDKPIF.

Many counts were recorded for this clone. TCRdb pairs this DNA with a much larger clone's protein that differs at residue 15, likely a read error; the protein shown was translated from the DNA. The chain is built from TRDV2 and TRDJ1; 7 positions match TRDD3. CDR1 is GEAIGNYY and CDR2 is EKD in the germline V gene. The CDR3 is 18 amino acids. For the CDR3, the DNA is TGTGCCTGTGACACCGTGGGCGGGGGATTACCTTACACCGATAGACTCATCTTT. Translating gives CACDTVGGGLPYTDRLIF.

Comments on this clone: A far larger clone is off by one base, so a read error is likely. Other DNA sequences in this specimen translate into the identical CDR3. The rearrangement links TRDV1 to TRDJ2; maybe TRDD3 (5 bases). No J gene is reported in TCRdb; it was inferred here by comparing the DNA with germline. The CDR3 runs to 17 residues. The germline gives CDR1 TSWWSYY, CDR2 QGS. The CDR3 reads CALGEVVLDPVTAQLFF. CDR3 bases: TGTGCTCTTGGGGAAGTAGTACTGGATCCAGTGACAGCGCAACTCTTCTTT.